This T cell receptor beta chain came from a study of monozygotic twins with inflammatory bowel disease. Per-sample cDNA came from eight separate reactions. Template-switch reactions added UMIs with a 6-nucleotide sample barcode. For each CDR3 protein, TCRdb gives one entry from its re-call of the 5' RACE reads, without DNA. The sample table sets out about 380,000 distinct CDR3 sequences. On this clonotype itself: Its antigen is unknown.

Findings and limits, study-wide: Relative clonotype sharing with others was diminished in IBD patients versus healthy twins, particularly with disease activity.

Germline CDR1 and CDR2: SGHAT and FQNNGV. The CDR3 is 15 residues long. The V and J genes are TRBV11-2 and TRBJ2-1; lacking DNA, the TRBD1 call made by TCRdb goes unchecked. Sequenced: blood. The TCR originated in a human donor with ulcerative colitis or Crohn's disease, or a healthy co-twin of an affected twin (not recorded which). The CDR3 loop is CASGPWGGGRDEQFF.